A single sample is the source of the 16 T cell receptor beta chains below, sequenced in a study of neurological immune-mediated disorders. Each CDR3 protein gets one entry after TCRdb re-called the 5' RACE reads with MiXCR. The table shows about 21,000 distinct CDR3 sequences, with roughly 6.2% occurring only once. The material sequenced was CD8+ T cells from blood. The receptors here all came from a man aged 18 to 35 in good health.

In its sample, this clonotype was seen many times. The V and J genes are TRBV4-1 and TRBJ1-5, with TRBD1 matching over 7 bases. Germline trimming cut 0 bases from V and 5 bases from J; bases unmatched to any gene: 7. The CDR3 totals 16 residues. Germline-derived CDR1 and CDR2 are MGHRA and YSYEKL. The CDR3 DNA sequence: TGCGCCAGCAGCCAAGATCCGGGACAGACTTATCAGCCCCAGCATTTT. Translating it yields CASSQDPGQTYQPQHF.

This clonotype was seen at least ten times. The J gene is TRBJ1-1, the V gene TRBV7-6; TRBD1 matches 7 bases. The ends lost 2 bases at V and 5 bases at J; junction bases unmatched: 8. The CDR3 spans 15 residues. Germline assignment: CDR1 SGHVS and CDR2 FNYEAQ. The CDR3 is CASSLNVAGGTEAFF. CDR3 in DNA: TGTGCCAGCAGCTTAAACGTGGCAGGGGGGACTGAAGCTTTCTTT. The full variable domain, its missing parts supplied by reference TRBV7-6 and TRBJ1-1, is GAGVSQSPRYKVTKRGQDVALRCDPISGHVSLYWYRQALGQGPEFLTYFNYEAQQDKSGLPNDRFSAERPEGSISTLTIQRTEQRDSAMYRCASSLNVAGGTEAFFGQGTRLTVV.

This clonotype was detected ten times or more. The J gene is TRBJ2-1, the V gene TRBV10-3; D is perhaps TRBD2 (6 bases). V gave up 10 bases and J gave up 1 base, with 17 bases separating them. The CDR3 is 15 amino acids. Germline V lookup: CDR1 ENHRY, CDR2 SYGVKD. The DNA of the CDR3 is TGTGCCACCACGGGGGTCCCAGGTTCCTACAATGAGCAGTTCTTC. Its protein is CATTGVPGSYNEQFF.

This clonotype was observed many times. The V gene is TRBV5-1, the J gene TRBJ2-1; D is possibly TRBD2 (7 bases). Germline lookup yields CDR1 SGHRS and CDR2 YFSETQ. V gave up 0 bases and J gave up 3 bases, with 13 bases separating them. CDR3 size: 16 residues. The CDR3 sequence is CASSLASGGNYNEQFF. The CDR3 nucleotides read TGCGCCAGCAGCTTGGCCTCGGGGGGCAACTACAATGAGCAGTTCTTC.

This clonotype occurred many times. The chain recombines TRBV5-1 with TRBJ2-1, with 9 positions matching TRBD1. The trim removed 4 bases at V and 6 bases at J, leaving 8 bases unmatched. The germline gives CDR1 SGHRS, CDR2 YFSETQ. The CDR3 runs to 15 residues. This CDR3 reads CASSLGQGIINEQFF. The CDR3 DNA follows: TGCGCCAGCAGCCTAGGACAGGGGATCATCAATGAGCAGTTCTTC.

This clonotype was observed at least ten times. The V and J genes are TRBV7-9 and TRBJ2-4, with 10 positions matching TRBD1. With V trimmed by 0 bases and J by 9 bases, 5 bases remained unmatched. The germline CDR1 and CDR2 sequences are SEHNR and FQNEAQ (reference sequence). This CDR3 region has 15 residues. The CDR3 spells CASSLALDRGSIQYF. Written as DNA, the CDR3 is TGTGCCAGCAGCTTAGCGTTGGACAGGGGGAGCATTCAGTACTTC.

This clonotype has a count of ten or more. In nucleotides, the CDR3 is TGTGCCAGCAGCGTCCCGGAAGCTGGAAACACCATATATTTT. This translates into CASSVPEAGNTIYF. This chain joins TRBV9 and TRBJ1-3; D uncertain. The CDR3 is 14 amino acids. In germline, CDR1 is SGDLS, CDR2 YYNGEE. V was clipped by 2 bases and J by 2 bases, with 8 bases between them.

There are many counts of this clonotype. The chain is built from TRBV6-2 or TRBV6-3 and TRBJ1-5; the match to TRBD1 covers 9 bases. CDR3 length: 14 residues. V trimming: 8 bases; J trimming: 2 bases; junction bases outside the gene matches: 4. The germline CDR1 and CDR2 sequences are MNHEY and SVGEGT. CDR3 sequence (DNA): TGTGCCAGCGCGGGACAGGGTGGCAATCAGCCCCAGCATTTT. Its translation: CASAGQGGNQPQHF.

V and J are TRBV20-1 and TRBJ2-7, with a weak D call TRBD2 (6 bases). V dropped 0 bases and J dropped 6 bases, with 9 bases sitting between them. CDR3 length: 12 residues. Germline V gene data show CDR1 as DFQATT and CDR2 as SNEGSKA (reference sequence). The CDR3, as DNA: TGCAGTGCTAGAGAGACTAGGGGCGAGCAGTACTTC. Encoded protein: CSARETRGEQYF.

Many counts were recorded for this clonotype. The chain has TRBV7-2 and TRBJ1-1; no definite D call. The CDR3 is made up of 14 amino acids. V shed 3 bases and J shed 0 bases, with 8 bases lying between them. The germline CDR1 and CDR2 sequences are SGHTA and FQGNSA. The CDR3 nucleotides read TGTGCCAGCAGCTTCTATAATGTGAACACTGAAGCTTTCTTT. Translated, it gives CASSFYNVNTEAFF.

The rearrangement links TRBV30 to TRBJ2-5, with TRBD1 matching over 11 bases. V lost 2 bases and J lost 5; bases outside the gene matches: 4. CDR3 length: 14 amino acids. The germline V gene has CDR1 GTSNPN and CDR2 SVGIG (reference sequence). The CDR3 DNA sequence: TGTGCCTGGAGTTGGACAGGGGGCGCGGAGACCCAGTACTTC. It yields the protein CAWSWTGGAETQYF.

This clonotype was seen repeatedly, ten times or more. The chain couples TRBV25-1 to TRBJ2-3, with 15 positions matching TRBD2. Looked up from germline, CDR1 is MGHDK and CDR2 is SYGVNS. This CDR3 has 19 amino acids. V dropped 4 bases and J dropped 0; count of bases not matched to a gene: 8. The CDR3 reads CASSGVGLAGGTSTDTQYF. DNA for the CDR3: TGTGCCAGCAGTGGCGTGGGACTAGCGGGGGGTACAAGCACAGATACGCAGTATTTT.

The chain couples TRBV5-1 to TRBJ2-7, with D perhaps matching TRBD2 (5 bases). From germline, CDR1 is SGHRS and CDR2 YFSETQ. This CDR3 spans 14 amino acids. V lost 2 bases, J lost 5 bases, and 14 bases lay in between. CDR3 in amino acids: CASSFDGLYHEQYF. The CDR3 DNA follows: TGCGCCAGCAGCTTTGACGGACTGTACCACGAGCAGTACTTC.

The chain employs TRBV7-3 and TRBJ2-1; D perhaps matches TRBD1 (6 bases). Germline loops: CDR1 SGHTA, CDR2 FQGTGA. The V end lost 2 bases, the J end lost 5 bases, and 16 bases lay between the germline ends. The CDR3 contains 16 residues. The CDR3: CASSLVAGEGNNEQFF. The CDR3 DNA reads as TGTGCCAGCAGCTTAGTGGCAGGGGAAGGGAACAATGAGCAGTTCTTC.

This clonotype was seen many times. J is TRBJ1-1 and V is TRBV6-5; D remains unclear. Per the germline V gene, CDR1 is MNHEY and CDR2 is SVGAGI. Trimming took 2 bases from V and 6 from J, leaving 4 bases between them. This CDR3 has 11 amino acids. Here the CDR3 DNA reads TGTGCCAGCAGTTACGACGCTGAAGCTTTCTTT. Translation gives CASSYDAEAFF.

This clonotype was found many times. This chain links TRBV27 with TRBJ2-1; D unresolved. CDR1 is MNHEY and CDR2 is SMNVEV in the germline V gene (reference sequence). The CDR3 runs to 14 residues. Trimming took off 1 base at V and 9 bases at J, with 13 bases between the two ends. The CDR3 coding sequence is TGTGCCAGCAGTTTATTCGGCTGGGTTGGTGAGCAGTTCTTC. Protein sequence: CASSLFGWVGEQFF.